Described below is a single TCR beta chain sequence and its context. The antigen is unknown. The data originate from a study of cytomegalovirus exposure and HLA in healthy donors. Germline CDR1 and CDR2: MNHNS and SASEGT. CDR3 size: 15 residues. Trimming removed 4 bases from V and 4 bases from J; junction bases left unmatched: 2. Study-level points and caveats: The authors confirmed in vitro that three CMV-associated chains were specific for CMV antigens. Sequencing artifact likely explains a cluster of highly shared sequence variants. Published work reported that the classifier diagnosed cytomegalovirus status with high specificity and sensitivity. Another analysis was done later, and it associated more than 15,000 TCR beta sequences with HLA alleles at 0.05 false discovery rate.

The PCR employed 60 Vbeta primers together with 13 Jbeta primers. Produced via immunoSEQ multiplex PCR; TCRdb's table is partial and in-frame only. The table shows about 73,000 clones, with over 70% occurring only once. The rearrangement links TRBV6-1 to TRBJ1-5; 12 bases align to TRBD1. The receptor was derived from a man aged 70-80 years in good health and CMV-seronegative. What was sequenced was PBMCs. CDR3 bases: TGTGCCAGCAGTGCGGGACAGGGGGCGAATCAGCCCCAGCATTTT. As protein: CASSAGQGANQPQHF.